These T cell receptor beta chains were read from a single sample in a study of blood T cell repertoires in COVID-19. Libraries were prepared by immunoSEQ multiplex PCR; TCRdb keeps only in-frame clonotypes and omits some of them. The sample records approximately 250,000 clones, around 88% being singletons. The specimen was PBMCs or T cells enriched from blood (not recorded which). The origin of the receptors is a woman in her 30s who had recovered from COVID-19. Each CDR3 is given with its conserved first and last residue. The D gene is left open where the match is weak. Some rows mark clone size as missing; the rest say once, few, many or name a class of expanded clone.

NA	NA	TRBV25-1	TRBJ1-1	TGTGCCAGCAGCGGGGTCGGGCCGAACACTGAAGCTTTCTTT	CASSGVGPNTEAFF
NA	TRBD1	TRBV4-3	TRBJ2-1	TGCGCCAGCAGCCAAGGAGGGGGCGCCTACAATGAGCAGTTCTTC	CASSQGGGAYNEQFF
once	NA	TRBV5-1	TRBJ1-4	TGCGCCAGCAGCTTGGGATCCGGGGGGCCAGAAAAACTGTTTTTT	CASSLGSGGPEKLFF
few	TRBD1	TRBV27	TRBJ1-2	TGTGCCAGCAGTTCCACGACAGGGCAGTATGGCTACACCTTC	CASSSTTGQYGYTF
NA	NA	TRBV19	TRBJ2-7	TGTGCCAGTAAGGGGTCGTACGAGCAGTACTTC	CASKGSYEQYF
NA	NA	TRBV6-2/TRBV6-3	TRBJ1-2	TGTGCCAGCAGTTACTCTTTCCTAGACGATGGCTACACCTTC	CASSYSFLDDGYTF
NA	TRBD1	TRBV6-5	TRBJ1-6	TGTGCCAGCAGTTACATGACAGGGAGGAGCGATTCACCCCTCCACTTT	CASSYMTGRSDSPLHF
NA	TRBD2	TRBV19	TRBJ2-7	TGTGCCAGTAGTATGGGGGGGAGCCTCTACGAGCAGTACTTC	CASSMGGSLYEQYF
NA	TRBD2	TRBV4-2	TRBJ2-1	TGTGCCAGCAGCCAAGAGGTAGCGGGCTCCTACAATGAGCAGTTCTTC	CASSQEVAGSYNEQFF
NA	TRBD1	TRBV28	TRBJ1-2	TGTGCCACCTTCAACAGGGGAGCTAACTATGGCTACACCTTC	CATFNRGANYGYTF
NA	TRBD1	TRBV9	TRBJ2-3	TGTGCCAGCAGCACCCGGACAGGAGGTTTGGCAGATACGCAGTATTTT	CASSTRTGGLADTQYF
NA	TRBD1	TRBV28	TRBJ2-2	TGTGCCAGCAGTTTATGGACAGGGGGTACCGGGGAGCTGTTTTTT	CASSLWTGGTGELFF
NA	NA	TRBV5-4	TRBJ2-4	TGTGCCAGCAGCTTGAAACTCGGGGGGCACAGAGAAAACATTCAGTACTTC	CASSLKLGGHRENIQYF
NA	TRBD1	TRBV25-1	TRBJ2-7	TGTGCCAGCGGGAGACAGGGCAACGACGAGCAGTACTTC	CASGRQGNDEQYF
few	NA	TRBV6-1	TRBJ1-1	TGTGCCAGCAGTGAAGCTATCCAAGCTTTCTTT	CASSEAIQAFF
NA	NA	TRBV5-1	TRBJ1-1	TGCGCCAGCAGCTCGAGCGGACCCCCGATGGCAGGTGAAGCTTTCTTT	CASSSSGPPMAGEAFF
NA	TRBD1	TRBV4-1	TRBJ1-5	TGCGCCAGCAGCCCGACCGGACAGGGGCGCGGTCAGCCCCAGCATTTT	CASSPTGQGRGQPQHF
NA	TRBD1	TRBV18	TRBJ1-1	TGTGCCAGCTCACCAAGGTCAAAGGGGGCGGACACTGAAGCTTTCTTT	CASSPRSKGADTEAFF
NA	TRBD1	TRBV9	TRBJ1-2	TGTGCCAGTGCAGAAGGGGGCGGCGGCTACACCTTC	CASAEGGGGYTF
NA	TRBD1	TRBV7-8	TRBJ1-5	TGTGCCAGCAGCTTAGTAGCCTTACAGGGGATCGGCAATCAGCCCCAGCATTTT	CASSLVALQGIGNQPQHF
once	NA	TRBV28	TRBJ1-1	TGTGCCAGCAGTTTCCAAGGGGTTAGATCTGAAGCTTTCTTT	CASSFQGVRSEAFF
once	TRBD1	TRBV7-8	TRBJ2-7	TGTGCCAGCAGCTCCCGCCGGACAGGAACCTACGAGCAGTACTTC	CASSSRRTGTYEQYF
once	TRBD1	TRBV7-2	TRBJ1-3	TGTGCCAGCAGCTTTGTGAGGGGGCAAAACACCATATATTTT	CASSFVRGQNTIYF
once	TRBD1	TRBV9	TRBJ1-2	TGTGCCAGCAGCGTAGGGGCAGGGGGCGAGGGTGGCTACACCTTC	CASSVGAGGEGGYTF
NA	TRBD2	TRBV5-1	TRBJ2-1	TGCGCCAGCAGCTTGGACCCGACTAGCGGGAGGACTGAGCAGTTCTTC	CASSLDPTSGRTEQFF
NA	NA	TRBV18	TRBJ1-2	TGTGCCAGCTCACCTACCGAGGGAAACTATGGCTACACCTTC	CASSPTEGNYGYTF
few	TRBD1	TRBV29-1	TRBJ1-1	TGCAGCGCAGGGGGCCAGGGAGCTTTCTTT	CSAGGQGAFF
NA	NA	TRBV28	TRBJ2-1	TGTGCCAGCAGTTTCTTAGCGAGGACTAATGAGCAGTTCTTC	CASSFLARTNEQFF
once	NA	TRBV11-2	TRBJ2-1	TGTGCCAGCAGCTTAGCGGGAGCGCCCGTTGCTAGCTCCTACAATGAGCAGTTCTTC	CASSLAGAPVASSYNEQFF
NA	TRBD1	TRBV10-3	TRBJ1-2	TGTGCCATCAGCCGGGACAGGGCTTATGGCTACACCTTC	CAISRDRAYGYTF
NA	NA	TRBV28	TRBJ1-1	TGTGCCAGCAGTTGGACAGTCACTGAAGCTTTCTTT	CASSWTVTEAFF
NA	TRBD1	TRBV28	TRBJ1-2	TGTGCCAGCAGTTTCCCCCGAGGGACAGGGCTTATTGGCTACACCTTC	CASSFPRGTGLIGYTF
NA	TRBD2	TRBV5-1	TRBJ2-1	TGCGCCAGCAGCTTAGAGCGGAGCGGGAGTGAGCAGTTCTTC	CASSLERSGSEQFF
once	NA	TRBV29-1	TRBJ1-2	TGCAGCGTTGAGGCTCAGGGGCAAGGCTACACCTTC	CSVEAQGQGYTF
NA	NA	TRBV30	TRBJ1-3	TGTGCCTGGAGTCCGACACTAGTCTCTGGAAACACCATATATTTT	CAWSPTLVSGNTIYF
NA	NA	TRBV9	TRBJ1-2	TGTGCCAGCAGCCCCGAGACACACTCCTATGGCTACACCTTC	CASSPETHSYGYTF
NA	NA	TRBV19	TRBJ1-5	TGTGCCAGTAAAGTGGGGCAGGAGCCCCAGCATTTT	CASKVGQEPQHF
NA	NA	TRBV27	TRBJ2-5	TGTGCCAGCAGTTTAACCTTCGCGGAGAAGATAAAAGAGACCCAGTACTTC	CASSLTFAEKIKETQYF
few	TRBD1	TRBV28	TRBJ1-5	TGTGCCAGCAGTTGGGACAGGGGCAATCAGCCCCAGCATTTT	CASSWDRGNQPQHF
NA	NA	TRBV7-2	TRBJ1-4	TGTGCCAGCAGCCCAGGTCCGGACAGTGGGAATGAAAAACTGTTTTTT	CASSPGPDSGNEKLFF
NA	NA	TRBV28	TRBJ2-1	TGTGCCAGCAGTTCTAGACTCAATGAGCAGTTCTTC	CASSSRLNEQFF
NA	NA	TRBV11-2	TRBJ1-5	TGTGCCAGCAGCTTAGCTCTTGCGCAGCCCCAGCATTTT	CASSLALAQPQHF
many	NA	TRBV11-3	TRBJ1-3	TGTGCCAGCAGCTTAGATGCAGGATCAGGAAACACCATATATTTT	CASSLDAGSGNTIYF